The T cell receptor beta chain under discussion was sequenced for a study of Graves' ophthalmopathy and Graves' hyperthyroidism. Study-wide findings and caveats: Ophthalmopathy could be told apart from stable hyperthyroidism by a 13-signature model (about 90% sensitivity, 80% to 84% specificity).

Other autoimmune diseases, uncontrolled infections, pregnancy and lactation each led to patient exclusion. The evidence that diagnosis relied on was clinical symptoms, serum thyroxine, TRAb, thyroid ultrasound and orbital computed tomography. This clonotype was detected many times. Its target is not known. TCR beta CDR3 amplification used RNA transcripts. Second-round multiplex PCR came after a first-round RT-PCR that employed HTBI primers. A single record per CDR3 protein comes from TCRdb applying MiXCR to the multiplex PCR reads. Among about 1.1 million distinct CDR3 sequences listed, 35% to 45% were seen once. The CDR3 has 13 amino acids. Germline values: CDR1 LNHDA, CDR2 SQIVND (reference sequence). V gave up 8 bases and J gave up 3 bases, with 13 bases separating them.

Sequencing used peripheral blood or thyroid tissue (not recorded which). The clonotype originates from an adult man with Graves' hyperthyroidism. The gene calls are TRBV19 and TRBJ2-5; tentatively, D is TRBD1 (5 bases). CDR3 amino acids: CASQGRTKETQYF. CDR3 in DNA: TGTGCCAGTCAAGGGCGGACAAAAGAGACCCAGTACTTC.